This is a list of T cell receptor beta chains from one sample in a study of blood T cells in healthy people across ages. TCRdb independently ran MiXCR on the 5' RACE reads; one entry per CDR3 protein. Of fewer than 800,000 distinct CDR3 sequences listed, around 48% are singletons. Sequenced sample: blood. The source is a woman aged 55-70 years in good health. CDR3s include the opening cysteine and the closing phenylalanine or tryptophan. D genes are given only for firm matches. Size is stated for part of the rows, as once, few or many counts, or as a class when the clone is expanded.

D gene,V gene,CDR3 length,J gene,clone size,CDR3 protein,CDR3 DNA
TRBD2,TRBV2,15,TRBJ2-2,few,CASRTGLAGAGELFF,TGTGCCAGCAGAACTGGACTAGCGGGAGCCGGGGAGCTGTTTTTT
.,TRBV9,17,TRBJ1-1,.,CASSVVDISEGNTEAFF,TGTGCCAGCAGCGTAGTGGACATCTCGGAAGGGAACACTGAAGCTTTCTTT
.,TRBV7-3,12,TRBJ2-3,few,CASSLNVDTQYF,TGTGCCAGCAGCTTAAATGTAGATACGCAGTATTTT
.,TRBV28,13,TRBJ1-2,few,CASSLRGFGGYTF,TGTGCCAGCAGTTTACGAGGGTTTGGTGGCTACACCTTC
.,TRBV7-2,16,TRBJ1-5,.,CASSPVGGFGDQPQHF,TGTGCCAGCAGCCCTGTGGGCGGGTTTGGCGATCAGCCCCAGCATTTT
.,TRBV20-1,15,TRBJ2-3,once,CSARDRLLSRVNQYF,TGCAGTGCTAGAGATAGACTTCTTTCCAGAGTCAACCAGTATTTT
.,TRBV27,17,TRBJ2-3,.,CASSDPELAVYTDTQYF,TGTGCCAGCAGTGACCCGGAACTAGCAGTTTACACAGATACGCAGTATTTT
TRBD1,TRBV18,13,TRBJ2-5,few,CASSGDREETQYF,TGTGCCAGCTCGGGGGACAGGGAAGAGACCCAGTACTTC
.,TRBV10-3,14,TRBJ1-2,.,CAISEEVRDYGYTF,TGTGCCATCAGTGAGGAGGTCAGGGACTATGGCTACACCTTC
.,TRBV28,14,TRBJ2-1,.,CASTRALSYNEQFF,TGTGCCAGCACCAGGGCCCTCTCCTACAATGAGCAGTTCTTC
.,TRBV5-1,15,TRBJ2-7,.,CASSFEGRGTGGQYF,TGCGCCAGCAGCTTCGAAGGGCGGGGAACAGGAGGGCAGTACTTC
.,TRBV4-3,16,TRBJ2-1,.,CASSQVRTYSYNEQFF,TGCGCCAGCAGCCAAGTAAGGACTTACTCCTACAATGAGCAGTTCTTC
TRBD2,TRBV25-1,14,TRBJ2-7,.,CASSVAGGPNEQYF,TGTGCCAGCAGTGTAGCGGGAGGGCCTAATGAGCAGTACTTC